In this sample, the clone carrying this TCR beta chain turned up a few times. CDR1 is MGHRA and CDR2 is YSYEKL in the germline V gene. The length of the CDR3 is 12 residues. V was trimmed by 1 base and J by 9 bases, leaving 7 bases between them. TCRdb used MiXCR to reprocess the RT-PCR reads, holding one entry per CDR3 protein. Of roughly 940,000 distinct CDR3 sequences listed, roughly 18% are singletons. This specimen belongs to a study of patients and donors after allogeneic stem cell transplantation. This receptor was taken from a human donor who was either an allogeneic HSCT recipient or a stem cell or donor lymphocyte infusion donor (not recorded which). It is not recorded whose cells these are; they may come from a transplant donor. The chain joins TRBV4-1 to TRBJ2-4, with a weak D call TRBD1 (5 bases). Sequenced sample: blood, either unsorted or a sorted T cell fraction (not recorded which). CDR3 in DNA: TGCGCCAGCAGCCAAGTAGGGGTCATTCAGTACTTC. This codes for CASSQVGVIQYF.